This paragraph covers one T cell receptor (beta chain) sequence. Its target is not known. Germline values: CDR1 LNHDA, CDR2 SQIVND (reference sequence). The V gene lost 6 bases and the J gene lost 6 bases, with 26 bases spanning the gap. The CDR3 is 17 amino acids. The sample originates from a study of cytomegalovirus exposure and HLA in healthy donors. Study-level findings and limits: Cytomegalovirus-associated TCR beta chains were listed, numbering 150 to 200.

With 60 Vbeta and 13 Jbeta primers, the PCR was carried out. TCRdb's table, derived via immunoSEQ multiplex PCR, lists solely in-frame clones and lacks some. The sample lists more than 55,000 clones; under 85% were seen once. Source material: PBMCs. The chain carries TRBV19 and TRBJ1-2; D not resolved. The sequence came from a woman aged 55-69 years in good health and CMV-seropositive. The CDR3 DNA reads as TGTGCCAGTAGGGAGGGCGGCCACCACCTATACATAAATGGCTACACCTTC. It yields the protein CASREGGHHLYINGYTF. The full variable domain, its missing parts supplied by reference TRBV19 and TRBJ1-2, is DGGITQSPKYLFRKEGQNVTLSCEQNLNHDAMYWYRQDPGQGLRLIYYSQIVNDFQKGDIAEGYSVSREKKESFPLTVTSAQKNPTAFYLCASREGGHHLYINGYTFGSGTRLTVV.